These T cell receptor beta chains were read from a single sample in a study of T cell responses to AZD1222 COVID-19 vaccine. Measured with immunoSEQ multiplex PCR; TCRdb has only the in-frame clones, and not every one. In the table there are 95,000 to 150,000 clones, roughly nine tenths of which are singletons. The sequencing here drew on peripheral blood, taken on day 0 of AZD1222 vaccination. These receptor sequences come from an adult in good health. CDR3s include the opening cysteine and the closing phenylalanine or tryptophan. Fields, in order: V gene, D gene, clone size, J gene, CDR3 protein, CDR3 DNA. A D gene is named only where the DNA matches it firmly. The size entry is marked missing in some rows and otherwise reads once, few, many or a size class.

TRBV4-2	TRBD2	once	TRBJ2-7	CASSPGTSGGYEQYF	TGTGCCAGCAGCCCCGGGACTAGCGGGGGATACGAGCAGTACTTC
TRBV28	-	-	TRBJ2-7	CASSTHSYEQYF	TGTGCCAGCAGTACCCACTCCTACGAGCAGTACTTC
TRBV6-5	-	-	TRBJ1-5	CASSYAAGRQPQHF	TGTGCCAGCAGTTACGCCGCGGGGAGGCAGCCCCAGCATTTT
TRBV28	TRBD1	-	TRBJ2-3	CASSFDRVADTQYF	TGTGCCAGCAGTTTTGACAGGGTTGCAGATACGCAGTATTTT
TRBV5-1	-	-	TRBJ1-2	CASSLEAGRGNGYTF	TGCGCCAGCAGCTTGGAGGCCGGACGTGGAAATGGCTACACCTTC
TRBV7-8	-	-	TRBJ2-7	CASRARGTYEQYF	TGTGCCAGCAGGGCACGGGGTACCTACGAGCAGTACTTC
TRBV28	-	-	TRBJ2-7	CASSLGSSNQYYEQYF	TGTGCCAGCAGTTTAGGTTCCAGTAACCAATACTACGAGCAGTACTTC
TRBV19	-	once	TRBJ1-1	CASSETGQQNTEAFF	TGTGCCAGTAGCGAAACGGGACAACAGAACACTGAAGCTTTCTTT
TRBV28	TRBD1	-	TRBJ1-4	CASQGQPNEKLFF	TGTGCCAGTCAGGGACAGCCTAATGAAAAACTGTTTTTT
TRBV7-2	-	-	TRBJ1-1	CASSFQGITEAFF	TGTGCCAGCAGCTTTCAGGGTATCACTGAAGCTTTCTTT
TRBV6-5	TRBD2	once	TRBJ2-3	CASRTGGDTQYF	TGTGCCAGCCGGACCGGGGGGGATACGCAGTATTTT
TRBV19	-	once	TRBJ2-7	CASSIAGRLSYEQYF	TGTGCCAGTAGTATCGCGGGGAGGCTATCCTACGAGCAGTACTTC
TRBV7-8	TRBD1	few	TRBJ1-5	CASSPRTGNQPQHF	TGTGCCAGCAGCCCTAGGACAGGGAATCAGCCCCAGCATTTT
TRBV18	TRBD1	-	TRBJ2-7	CASSSPGTGRPYEQYF	TGTGCCAGCTCATCCCCGGGGACAGGGAGGCCCTACGAGCAGTACTTC
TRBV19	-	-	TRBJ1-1	CASQLENTEAFF	TGTGCCAGCCAGCTAGAGAACACTGAAGCTTTCTTT
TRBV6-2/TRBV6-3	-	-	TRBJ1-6	CASSYRYSPLHF	TGTGCCAGCAGTTACAGGTATTCACCCCTCCACTTT
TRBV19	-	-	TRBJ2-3	CASTPPFTDTQYF	TGTGCCAGCACTCCACCGTTCACAGATACGCAGTATTTT
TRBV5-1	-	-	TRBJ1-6	CASSPGLFGGSYNSPLHF	TGCGCCAGCAGCCCGGGACTTTTCGGAGGCTCCTATAATTCACCCCTCCACTTT
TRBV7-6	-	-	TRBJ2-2	CASSFRVGGENTGELFF	TGTGCCAGCAGCTTTCGTGTTGGAGGAGAGAACACCGGGGAGCTGTTTTTT